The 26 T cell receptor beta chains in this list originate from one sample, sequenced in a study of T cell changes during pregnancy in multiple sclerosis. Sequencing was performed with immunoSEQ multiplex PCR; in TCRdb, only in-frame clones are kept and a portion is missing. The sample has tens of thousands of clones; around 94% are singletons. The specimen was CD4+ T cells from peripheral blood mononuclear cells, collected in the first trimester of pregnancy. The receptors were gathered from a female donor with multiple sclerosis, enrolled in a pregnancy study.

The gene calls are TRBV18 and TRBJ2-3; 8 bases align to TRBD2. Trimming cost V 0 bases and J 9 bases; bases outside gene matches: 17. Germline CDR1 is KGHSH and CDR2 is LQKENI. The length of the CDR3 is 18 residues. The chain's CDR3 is CASSPPSVAGGPMGTQYF. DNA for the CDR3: TGTGCCAGCTCACCACCGAGCGTGGCGGGGGGTCCGATGGGGACGCAGTATTTT.

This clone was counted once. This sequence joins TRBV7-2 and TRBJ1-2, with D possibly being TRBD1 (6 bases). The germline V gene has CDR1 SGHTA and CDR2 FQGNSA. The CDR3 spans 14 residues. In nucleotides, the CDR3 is TGTGCATCCAGAACTCCGGGGACAAACGGACGCTACACCTTC. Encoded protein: CASRTPGTNGRYTF.

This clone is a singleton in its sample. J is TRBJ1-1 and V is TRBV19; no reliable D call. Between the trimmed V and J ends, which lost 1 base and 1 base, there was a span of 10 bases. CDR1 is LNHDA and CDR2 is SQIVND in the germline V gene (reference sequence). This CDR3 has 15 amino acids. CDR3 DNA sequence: TGTGCCAGTAGTATAGGTACCGGTTGGAACACTGAAGCTTTCTTT. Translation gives CASSIGTGWNTEAFF.

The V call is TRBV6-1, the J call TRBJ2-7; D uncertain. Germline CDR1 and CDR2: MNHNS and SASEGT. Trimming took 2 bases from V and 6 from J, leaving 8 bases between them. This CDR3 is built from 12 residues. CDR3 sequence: CASSESWAEQYF. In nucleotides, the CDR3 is TGTGCCAGCAGTGAATCCTGGGCCGAGCAGTACTTC.

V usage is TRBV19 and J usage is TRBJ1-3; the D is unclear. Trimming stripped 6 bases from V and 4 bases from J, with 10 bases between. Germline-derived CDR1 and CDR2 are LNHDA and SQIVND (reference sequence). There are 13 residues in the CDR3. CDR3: CASRRESGNTIYF. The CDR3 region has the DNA TGTGCCAGTAGACGGGAATCCGGAAACACCATATATTTT.

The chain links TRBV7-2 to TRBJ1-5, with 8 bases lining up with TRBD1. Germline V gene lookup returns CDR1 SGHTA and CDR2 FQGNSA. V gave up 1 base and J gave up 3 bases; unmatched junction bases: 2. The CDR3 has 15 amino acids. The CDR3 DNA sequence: TGTGCCAGCAGCTTAGGGACAGGGCACAATCAGCCCCAGCATTTT. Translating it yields CASSLGTGHNQPQHF. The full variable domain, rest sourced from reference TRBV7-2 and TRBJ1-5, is GAGVSQSPSNKVTEKGKDVELRCDPISGHTALYWYRQSLGQGLEFLIYFQGNSAPDKSGLPSDRFSAERTGGSVSTLTIQRTQQEDSAVYLCASSLGTGHNQPQHFGDGTRLSIL.

The CDR3, as DNA: TGTGCCAGCAGCCAAGGAGGGACCCGGGACAGGGTGGGCCAGCCCCAGCATTTT. Amino acids: CASSQGGTRDRVGQPQHF. V gene TRBV14 combines with J gene TRBJ1-5, with 9 bases matching TRBD1. The CDR3 extends over 18 amino acids. V shed 1 base and J 7 bases; nucleotides not matched to a gene: 14. CDR1 and CDR2 (germline): SGHDN, FVKESK. Full variable domain (outside the CDR3, taken from reference TRBV14 and TRBJ1-5): EAGVTQFPSHSVIEKGQTVTLRCDPISGHDNLYWYRRVMGKEIKFLLHFVKESKQDESGMPNNRFLAERTGGTYSTLKVQPAELEDSGVYFCASSQGGTRDRVGQPQHFGDGTRLSIL.

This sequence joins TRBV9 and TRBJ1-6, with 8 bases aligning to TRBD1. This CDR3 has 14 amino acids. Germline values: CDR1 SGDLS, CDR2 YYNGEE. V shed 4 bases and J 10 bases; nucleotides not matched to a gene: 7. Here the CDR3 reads CASSLDRGWSPLHF. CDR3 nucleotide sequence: TGTGCCAGCAGCCTTGACAGGGGTTGGTCACCCCTCCACTTT.

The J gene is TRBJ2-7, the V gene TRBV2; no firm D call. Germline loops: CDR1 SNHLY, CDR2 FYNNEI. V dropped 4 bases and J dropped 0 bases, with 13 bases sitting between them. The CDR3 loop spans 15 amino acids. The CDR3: CASSALTTPSYEQYF. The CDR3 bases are TGTGCCAGCAGTGCGCTGACAACTCCCTCCTACGAGCAGTACTTC.

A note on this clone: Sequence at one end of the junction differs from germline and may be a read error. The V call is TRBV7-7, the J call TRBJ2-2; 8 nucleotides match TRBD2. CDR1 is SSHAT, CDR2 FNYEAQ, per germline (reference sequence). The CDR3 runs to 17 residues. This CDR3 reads CASSQIAGGPYTGELFF. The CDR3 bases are TGTGCTAGCAGCCAAATCGCGGGGGGCCCTTACACCGGGGAGCTGTTTTTT.

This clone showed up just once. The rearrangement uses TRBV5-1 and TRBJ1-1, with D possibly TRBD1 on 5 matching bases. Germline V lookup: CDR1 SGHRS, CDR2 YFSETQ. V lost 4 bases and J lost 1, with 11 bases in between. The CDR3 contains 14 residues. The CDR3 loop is CASSQLGGNTEAFF. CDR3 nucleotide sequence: TGCGCCAGCAGCCAACTCGGGGGGAACACTGAAGCTTTCTTT.

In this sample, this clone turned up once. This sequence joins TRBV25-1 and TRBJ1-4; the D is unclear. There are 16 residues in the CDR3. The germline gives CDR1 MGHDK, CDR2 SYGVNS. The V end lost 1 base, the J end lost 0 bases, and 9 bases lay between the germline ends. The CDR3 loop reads CASSESTGSTNEKLFF. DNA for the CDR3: TGTGCCAGCAGTGAATCGACGGGATCAACTAATGAAAAACTGTTTTTT.

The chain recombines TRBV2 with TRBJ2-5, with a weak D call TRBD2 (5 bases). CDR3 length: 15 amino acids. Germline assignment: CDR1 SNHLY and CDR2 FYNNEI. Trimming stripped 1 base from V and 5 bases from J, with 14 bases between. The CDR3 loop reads CASSEVEPGGETQYF. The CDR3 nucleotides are TGTGCCAGCAGTGAAGTTGAACCAGGCGGGGAGACCCAGTACTTC. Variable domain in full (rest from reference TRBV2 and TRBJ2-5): EPEVTQTPSHQVTQMGQEVILRCVPISNHLYFYWYRQILGQKVEFLVSFYNNEISEKSEIFDDQFSVERPDGSNFTLKIRSTKLEDSAMYFCASSEVEPGGETQYFGPGTRLLVL.

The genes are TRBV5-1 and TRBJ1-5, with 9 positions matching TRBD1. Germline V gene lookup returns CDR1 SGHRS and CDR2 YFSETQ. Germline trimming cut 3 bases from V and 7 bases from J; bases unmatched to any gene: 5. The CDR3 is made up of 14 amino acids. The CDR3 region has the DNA TGCGCCAGCAGCTCGGAGGGACAGGGACAGCCCCAGCATTTT. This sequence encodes CASSSEGQGQPQHF.

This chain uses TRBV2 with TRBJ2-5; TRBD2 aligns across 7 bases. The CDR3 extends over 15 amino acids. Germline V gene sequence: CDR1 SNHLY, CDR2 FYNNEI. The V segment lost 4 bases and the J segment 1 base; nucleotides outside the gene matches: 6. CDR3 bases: TGTGCCAGCAGTGTCGAGACTAGCATCCAAGAGACCCAGTACTTC. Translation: CASSVETSIQETQYF. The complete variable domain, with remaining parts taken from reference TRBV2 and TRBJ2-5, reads EPEVTQTPSHQVTQMGQEVILRCVPISNHLYFYWYRQILGQKVEFLVSFYNNEISEKSEIFDDQFSVERPDGSNFTLKIRSTKLEDSAMYFCASSVETSIQETQYFGPGTRLLVL.

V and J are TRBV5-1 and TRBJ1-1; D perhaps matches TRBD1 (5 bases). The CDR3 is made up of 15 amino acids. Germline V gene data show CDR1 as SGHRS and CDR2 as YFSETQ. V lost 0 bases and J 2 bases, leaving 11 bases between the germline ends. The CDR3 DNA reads TGCGCCAGCAGCTTGGGCGCGACAGTAAACACTGAAGCTTTCTTT. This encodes CASSLGATVNTEAFF.

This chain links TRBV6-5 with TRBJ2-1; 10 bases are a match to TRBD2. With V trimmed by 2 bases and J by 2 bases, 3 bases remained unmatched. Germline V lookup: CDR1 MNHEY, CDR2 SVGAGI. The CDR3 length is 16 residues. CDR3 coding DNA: TGTGCCAGCAGTTACAGCGGGGGGGTCACCTACAATGAGCAGTTCTTC. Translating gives CASSYSGGVTYNEQFF.

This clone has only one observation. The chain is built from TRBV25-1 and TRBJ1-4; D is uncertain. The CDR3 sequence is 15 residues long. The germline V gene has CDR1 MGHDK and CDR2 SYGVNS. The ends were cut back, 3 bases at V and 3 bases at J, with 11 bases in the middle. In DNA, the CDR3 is TGTGCCAGCAGTGATGGGGAGGGCCCTAATGAAAAACTGTTTTTT. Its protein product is CASSDGEGPNEKLFF.

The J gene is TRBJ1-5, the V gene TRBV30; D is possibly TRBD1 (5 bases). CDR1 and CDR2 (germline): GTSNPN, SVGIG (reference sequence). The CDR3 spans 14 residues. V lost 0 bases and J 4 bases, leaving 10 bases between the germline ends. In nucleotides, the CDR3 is TGTGCCTGGAGTGTTGGGGGGAGAAATCAGCCCCAGCATTTT. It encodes CAWSVGGRNQPQHF.

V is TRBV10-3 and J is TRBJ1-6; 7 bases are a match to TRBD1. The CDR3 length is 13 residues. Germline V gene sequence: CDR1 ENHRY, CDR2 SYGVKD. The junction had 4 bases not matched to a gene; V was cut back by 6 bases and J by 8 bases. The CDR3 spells CAISPGTDSPLHF. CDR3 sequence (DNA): TGTGCCATCAGCCCCGGGACAGATTCACCCCTCCACTTT.

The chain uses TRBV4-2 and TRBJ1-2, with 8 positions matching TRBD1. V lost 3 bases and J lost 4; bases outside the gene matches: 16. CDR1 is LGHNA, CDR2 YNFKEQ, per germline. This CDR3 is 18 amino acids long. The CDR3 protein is CASSQTRDRRGGGYGYTF. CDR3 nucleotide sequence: TGTGCCAGCAGCCAGACCCGGGACAGGCGAGGGGGGGGCTATGGCTACACCTTC.

Written as DNA, the CDR3 is TGTGCCAGCAGCTTAGAGAACTTGAACACTGAAGCTTTCTTT. It encodes CASSLENLNTEAFF. The genes are TRBV7-8 and TRBJ1-1; no clear D. Per germline, CDR1 SGHVS and CDR2 FQNEAQ. Between the trimmed V and J ends, which lost 1 base and 0 bases, there was a span of 6 bases. CDR3 length equals 14 residues.

CDR3 sequence (DNA): TGTGCCAGTACCCACCGAGGGGGCGGCTACACCTTC. Its protein product is CASTHRGGGYTF. The chain carries TRBV19 and TRBJ1-2; TRBD1 agrees at 7 bases. V dropped 7 bases and J dropped 8; count of bases not matched to a gene: 7. The CDR3 has 12 amino acids. The V gene's germline CDR1 is LNHDA and CDR2 SQIVND (reference sequence).

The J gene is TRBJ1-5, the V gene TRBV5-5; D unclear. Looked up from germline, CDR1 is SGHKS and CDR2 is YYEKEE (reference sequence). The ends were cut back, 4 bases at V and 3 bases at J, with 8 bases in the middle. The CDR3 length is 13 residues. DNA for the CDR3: TGTGCCAGCAGCCAGATAACCAATCAGCCCCAGCATTTT. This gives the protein CASSQITNQPQHF.

Here the CDR3 reads CASSPRLAGGREQYF. The CDR3 bases are TGTGCCAGCAGCCCCAGACTAGCGGGGGGGCGCGAGCAGTACTTC. J is TRBJ2-7 and V is TRBV7-8; 14 bases are a match to TRBD2. The trim removed 5 bases at V and 6 bases at J, leaving 6 bases unmatched. The CDR3 extends over 15 amino acids. The germline CDR1 and CDR2 sequences are SGHVS and FQNEAQ.

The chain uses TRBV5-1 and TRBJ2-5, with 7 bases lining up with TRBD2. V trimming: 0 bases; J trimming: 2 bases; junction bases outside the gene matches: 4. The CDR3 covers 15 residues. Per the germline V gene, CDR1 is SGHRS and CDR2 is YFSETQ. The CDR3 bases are TGCGCCAGCAGCTTGGCTAGCGGTAATCAAGAGACCCAGTACTTC. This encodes CASSLASGNQETQYF.